This T cell receptor beta chain was recovered during a study of T cells in Graves' hyperthyroidism and ophthalmopathy. General study findings and limits: The model foresaw ophthalmopathy a median roughly 6.3 months prior to onset. Ophthalmopathy and stable hyperthyroidism were told apart by a 13 V-J model.

This clonotype appeared many times. Its target is not known. Uncontrolled infection, other autoimmune disease, pregnancy or lactation led to exclusion. RNA transcripts served as the template for amplifying TCR beta CDR3 regions. An initial round of RT-PCR targeting the TCR CDR3 relied on the HTBI primer set. TCRdb re-analysed the multiplex PCR reads in MiXCR, keeping a single row per CDR3 protein. Of a few hundred thousand distinct CDR3 sequences listed, around 46% are singletons. The receptor's source is an adult woman with Graves' disease, either hyperthyroidism or ophthalmopathy (not recorded which). Sequenced input: peripheral blood or thyroid tissue (not recorded which).

In DNA form, the CDR3 reads TGTGCCAGCAACATCCTGGGAGGGAACACTGAAGCTTTCTTT. This gives the protein CASNILGGNTEAFF. This rearrangement joins TRBV7-2 to TRBJ1-1; D not certain. V was pared by 7 bases and J by 1 base, with 13 bases between. The CDR3 runs to 14 residues. The V gene's germline CDR1 is SGHTA and CDR2 FQGNSA. The full variable domain, completed using reference TRBV7-2 and TRBJ1-1, is GAGVSQSPSNKVTEKGKDVELRCDPISGHTALYWYRQSLGQGLEFLIYFQGNSAPDKSGLPSDRFSAERTGGSVSTLTIQRTQQEDSAVYLCASNILGGNTEAFFGQGTRLTVV.